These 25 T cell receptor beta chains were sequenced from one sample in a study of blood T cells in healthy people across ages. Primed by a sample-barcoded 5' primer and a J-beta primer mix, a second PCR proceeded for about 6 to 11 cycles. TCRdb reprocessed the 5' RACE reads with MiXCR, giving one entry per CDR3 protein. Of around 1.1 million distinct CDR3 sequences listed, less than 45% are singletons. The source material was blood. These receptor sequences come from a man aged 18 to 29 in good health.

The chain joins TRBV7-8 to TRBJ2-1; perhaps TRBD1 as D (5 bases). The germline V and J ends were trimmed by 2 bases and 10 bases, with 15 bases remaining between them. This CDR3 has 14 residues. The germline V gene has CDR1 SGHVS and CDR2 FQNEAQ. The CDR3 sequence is CASSLIWGSYEQFF. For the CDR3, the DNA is TGTGCCAGCAGCTTAATCTGGGGCTCCTACGAGCAGTTCTTC.

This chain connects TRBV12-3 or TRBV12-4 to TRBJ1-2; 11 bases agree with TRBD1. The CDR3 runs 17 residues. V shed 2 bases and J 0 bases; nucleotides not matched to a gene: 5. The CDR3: CASSLWTGGQANYGYTF. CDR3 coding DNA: TGTGCCAGCAGTTTATGGACAGGGGGCCAAGCTAACTATGGCTACACCTTC.

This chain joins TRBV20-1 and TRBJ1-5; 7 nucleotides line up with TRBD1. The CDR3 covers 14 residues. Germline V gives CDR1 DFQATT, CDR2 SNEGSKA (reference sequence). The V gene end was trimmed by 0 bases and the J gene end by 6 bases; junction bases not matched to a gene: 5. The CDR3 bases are TGCAGTGCTAGAGAATACAGGGGTCTTCAGCCCCAGCATTTT. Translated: CSAREYRGLQPQHF.

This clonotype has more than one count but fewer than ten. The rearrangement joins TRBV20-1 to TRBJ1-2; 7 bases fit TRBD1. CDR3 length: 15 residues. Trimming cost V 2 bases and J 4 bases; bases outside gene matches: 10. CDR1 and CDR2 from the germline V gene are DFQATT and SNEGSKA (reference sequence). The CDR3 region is CSARPTGVEGYGYTF. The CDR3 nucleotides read TGCAGTGCTAGACCTACAGGGGTAGAGGGCTATGGCTACACCTTC.

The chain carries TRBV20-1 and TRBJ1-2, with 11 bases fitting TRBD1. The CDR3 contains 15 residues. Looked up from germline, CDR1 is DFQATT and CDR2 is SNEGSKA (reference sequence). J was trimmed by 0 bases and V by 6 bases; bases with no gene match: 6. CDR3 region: CSAWTGGASNYGYTF. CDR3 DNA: TGCAGTGCGTGGACAGGGGGCGCCTCTAACTATGGCTACACCTTC.

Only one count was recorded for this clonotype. In DNA form, the CDR3 reads TGTGCCAGCAGCTCCATCGGAGCGGACCTTGGGACAGATACGCAGTATTTT. Protein: CASSSIGADLGTDTQYF. The V call is TRBV9, the J call TRBJ2-3; D is perhaps TRBD2 (5 bases). V dropped 4 bases and J dropped 3 bases, with 21 bases sitting between them. Germline V gene data show CDR1 as SGDLS and CDR2 as YYNGEE. This CDR3 contains 17 residues. Using reference TRBV9 and TRBJ2-3 for the parts outside the CDR3, the full variable domain is DSGVTQTPKHLITATGQRVTLRCSPRSGDLSVYWYQQSLDQGLQFLIQYYNGEERAKGNILERFSAQQFPDLHSELNLSSLELGDSALYFCASSSIGADLGTDTQYFGPGTRLTVL.

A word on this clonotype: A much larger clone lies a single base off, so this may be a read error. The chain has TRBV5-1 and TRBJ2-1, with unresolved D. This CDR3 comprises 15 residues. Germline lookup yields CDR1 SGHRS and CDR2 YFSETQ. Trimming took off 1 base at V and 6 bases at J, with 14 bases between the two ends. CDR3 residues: CASSLLDNRTNEQFF. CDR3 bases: TGCGCCAGCAGCTTGTTAGATAATCGTACCAATGAGCAGTTCTTC.

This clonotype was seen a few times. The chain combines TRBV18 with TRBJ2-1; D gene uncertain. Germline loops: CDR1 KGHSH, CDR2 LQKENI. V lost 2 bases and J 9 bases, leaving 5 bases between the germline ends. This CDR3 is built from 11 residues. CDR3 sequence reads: CASSPASEQFF. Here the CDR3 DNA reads TGTGCCAGCTCACCAGCCAGTGAGCAGTTCTTC.

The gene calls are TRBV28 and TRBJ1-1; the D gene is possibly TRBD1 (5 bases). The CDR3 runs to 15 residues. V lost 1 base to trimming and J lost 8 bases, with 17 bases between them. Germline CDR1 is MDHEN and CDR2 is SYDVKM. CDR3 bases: TGTGCCAGCAGTTTATCCAATGCAGCCGGGGCGGAAGCTTTCTTT. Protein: CASSLSNAAGAEAFF.

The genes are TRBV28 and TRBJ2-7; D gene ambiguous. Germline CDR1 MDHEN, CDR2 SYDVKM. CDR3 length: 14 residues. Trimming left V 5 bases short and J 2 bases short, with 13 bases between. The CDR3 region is CASSELSFPYEQYF. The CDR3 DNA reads TGTGCCAGCAGTGAGTTGTCTTTTCCCTACGAGCAGTACTTC.

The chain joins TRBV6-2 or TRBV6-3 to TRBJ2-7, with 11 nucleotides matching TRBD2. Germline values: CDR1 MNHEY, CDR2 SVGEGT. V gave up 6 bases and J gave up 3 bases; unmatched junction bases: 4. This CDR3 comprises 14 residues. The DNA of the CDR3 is TGTGCCAGCAGATCTCTAGCGGGGGGCTACGAGCAGTACTTC. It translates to CASRSLAGGYEQYF.

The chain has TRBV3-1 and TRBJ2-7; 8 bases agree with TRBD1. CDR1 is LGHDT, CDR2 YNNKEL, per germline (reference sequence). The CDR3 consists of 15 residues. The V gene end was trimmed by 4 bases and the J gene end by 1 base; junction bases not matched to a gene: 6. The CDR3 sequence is CASSRTGTGSYEQYF. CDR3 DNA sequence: TGTGCCAGCAGCCGCACCGGGACAGGTTCCTACGAGCAGTACTTC.

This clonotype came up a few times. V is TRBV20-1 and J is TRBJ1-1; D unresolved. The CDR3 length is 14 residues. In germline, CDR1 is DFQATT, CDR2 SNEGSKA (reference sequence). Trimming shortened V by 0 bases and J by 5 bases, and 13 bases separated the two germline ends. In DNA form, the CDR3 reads TGCAGTGCTAGAGATTCCGGCAGGACTACTGAAGCTTTCTTT. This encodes CSARDSGRTTEAFF.

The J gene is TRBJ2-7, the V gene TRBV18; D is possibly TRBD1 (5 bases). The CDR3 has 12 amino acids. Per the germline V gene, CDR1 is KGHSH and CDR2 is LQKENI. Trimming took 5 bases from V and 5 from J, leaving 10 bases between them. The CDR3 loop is CASSTLRDEQYF. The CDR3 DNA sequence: TGTGCCAGCTCAACACTCAGGGACGAGCAGTACTTC.

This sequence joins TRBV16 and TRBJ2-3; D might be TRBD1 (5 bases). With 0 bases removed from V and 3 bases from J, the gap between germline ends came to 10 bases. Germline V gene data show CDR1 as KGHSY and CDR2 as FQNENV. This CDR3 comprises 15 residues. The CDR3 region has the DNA TGTGCCAGCAGCCAATCGAGGCAGGGAACAGATACGCAGTATTTT. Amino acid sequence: CASSQSRQGTDTQYF.

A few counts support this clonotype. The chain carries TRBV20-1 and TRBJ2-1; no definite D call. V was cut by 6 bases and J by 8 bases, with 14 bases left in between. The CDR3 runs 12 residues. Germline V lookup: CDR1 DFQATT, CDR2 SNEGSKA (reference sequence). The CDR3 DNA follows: TGCAGTGCCCCGGCTTCTCCCGATGAGCAGTTCTTC. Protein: CSAPASPDEQFF.

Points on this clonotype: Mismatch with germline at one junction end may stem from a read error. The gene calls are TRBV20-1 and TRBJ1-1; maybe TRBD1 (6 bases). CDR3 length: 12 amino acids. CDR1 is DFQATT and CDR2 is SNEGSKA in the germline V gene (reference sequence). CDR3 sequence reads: CSADVGGSEAFF. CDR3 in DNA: TGCAGTGCTGACGTGGGGGGCTCTGAGGCTTTCTTT.

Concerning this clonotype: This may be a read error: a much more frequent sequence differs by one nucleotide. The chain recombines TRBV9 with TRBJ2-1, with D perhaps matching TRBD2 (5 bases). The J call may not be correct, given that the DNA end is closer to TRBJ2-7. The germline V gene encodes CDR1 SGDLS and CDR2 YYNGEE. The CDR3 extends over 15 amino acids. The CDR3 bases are TGTGCCAGCAGCGGAGAGGGCAGCTCCTACAATGAGCAGTACTTC. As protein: CASSGEGSSYNEQYF.

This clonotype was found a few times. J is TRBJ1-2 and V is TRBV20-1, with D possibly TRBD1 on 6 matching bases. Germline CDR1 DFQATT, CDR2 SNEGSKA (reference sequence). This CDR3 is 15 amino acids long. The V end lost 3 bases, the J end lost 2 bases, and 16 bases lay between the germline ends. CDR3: CSASRARGVNYGYTF. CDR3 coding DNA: TGCAGTGCTAGTCGAGCCAGGGGAGTCAACTATGGCTACACCTTC.

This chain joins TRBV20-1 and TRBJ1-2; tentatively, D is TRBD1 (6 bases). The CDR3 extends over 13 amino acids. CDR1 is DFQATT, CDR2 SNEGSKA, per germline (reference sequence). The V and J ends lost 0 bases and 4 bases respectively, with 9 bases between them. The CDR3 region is CSARDQGIYGYTF. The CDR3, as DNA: TGCAGTGCTAGAGATCAGGGGATCTATGGCTACACCTTC.

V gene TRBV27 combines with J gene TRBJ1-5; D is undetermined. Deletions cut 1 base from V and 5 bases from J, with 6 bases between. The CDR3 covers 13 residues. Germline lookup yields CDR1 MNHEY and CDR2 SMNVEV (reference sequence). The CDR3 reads CASSLYPDQPQHF. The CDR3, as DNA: TGTGCCAGCAGTTTATACCCCGATCAGCCCCAGCATTTT.

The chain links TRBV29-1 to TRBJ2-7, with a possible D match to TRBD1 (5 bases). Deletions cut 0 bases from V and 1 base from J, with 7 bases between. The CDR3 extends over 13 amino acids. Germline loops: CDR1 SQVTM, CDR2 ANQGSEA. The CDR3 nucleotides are TGCAGCGTTGAAGATCAGGGTTCCTACGAGCAGTACTTC. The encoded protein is CSVEDQGSYEQYF.

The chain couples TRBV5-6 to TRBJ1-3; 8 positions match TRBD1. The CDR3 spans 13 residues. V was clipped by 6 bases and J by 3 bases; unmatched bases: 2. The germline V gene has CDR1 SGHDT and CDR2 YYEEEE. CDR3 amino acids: CASKTGVGNTIYF. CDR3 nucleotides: TGTGCCAGCAAGACAGGGGTTGGAAACACCATATATTTT.

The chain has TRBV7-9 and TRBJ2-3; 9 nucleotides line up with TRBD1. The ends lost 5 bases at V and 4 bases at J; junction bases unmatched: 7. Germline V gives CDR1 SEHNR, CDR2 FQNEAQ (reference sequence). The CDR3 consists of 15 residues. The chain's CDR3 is CASSPRDRDADTQYF. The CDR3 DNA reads TGTGCCAGCAGCCCCCGGGACAGGGATGCAGATACGCAGTATTTT.

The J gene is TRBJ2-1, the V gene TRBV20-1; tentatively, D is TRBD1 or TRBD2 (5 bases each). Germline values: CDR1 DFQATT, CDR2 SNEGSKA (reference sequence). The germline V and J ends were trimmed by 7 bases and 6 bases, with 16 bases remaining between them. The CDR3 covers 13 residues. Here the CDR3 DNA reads TGCAGTGTCGAACCCGGGACCTTCAATGAGCAGTTCTTC. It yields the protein CSVEPGTFNEQFF.